Sequencing of this T cell receptor (beta chain) was carried out in a study of Ad26.COV2.S vaccination and SARS-CoV-2 variants. The CDR3 sequence is 16 residues long. CDR1 and CDR2 (germline): SGHTA, FQGTGA. V dropped 4 bases and J dropped 2; count of bases not matched to a gene: 5. The repertoire was sequenced with immunoSEQ multiplex PCR; TCRdb's copy has only in-frame clones and lacks some. The sample lists 330,000 or so clones, roughly 90% occurring once. The treatment here: around 19 received Ad26.COV2.S at low or high dose, single or two shots; roughly five received placebo; per-sample allocation not given. Sampling was performed 63 days after the first vaccine or placebo injection.

This clonotype originated in a person between 18 and 59 years old who received the Ad26.COV2.S COVID-19 vaccine or a placebo. The J gene is TRBJ2-3, the V gene TRBV7-3, with 11 bases fitting TRBD2. Specimen: peripheral blood, collected in a trial of Ad26.COV2.S vaccine versus placebo. CDR3: CASSSLAGGPTDTQYF. As DNA, the CDR3 is TGTGCCAGCAGCTCCTTAGCGGGAGGGCCCACAGATACGCAGTATTTT.